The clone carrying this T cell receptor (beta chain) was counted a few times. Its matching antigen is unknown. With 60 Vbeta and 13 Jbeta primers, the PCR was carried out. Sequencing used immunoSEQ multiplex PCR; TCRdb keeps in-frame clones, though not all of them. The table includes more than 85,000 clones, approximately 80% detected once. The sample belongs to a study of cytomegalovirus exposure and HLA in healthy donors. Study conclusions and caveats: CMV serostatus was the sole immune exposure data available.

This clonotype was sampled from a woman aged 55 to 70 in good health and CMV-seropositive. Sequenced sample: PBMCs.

The CDR3, as DNA: TGTGCCAGCAGTGAGGGTGTACGGAGAAGCAATCAGCCCCAGCATTTT. This sequence encodes CASSEGVRRSNQPQHF. The chain combines TRBV2 with TRBJ1-5; D is undetermined. V dropped 3 bases and J dropped 1 base, with 13 bases sitting between them. Germline V gives CDR1 SNHLY, CDR2 FYNNEI. CDR3 length equals 16 residues. The full variable domain, with the rest looked up from reference TRBV2 and TRBJ1-5, is EPEVTQTPSHQVTQMGQEVILRCVPISNHLYFYWYRQILGQKVEFLVSFYNNEISEKSEIFDDQFSVERPDGSNFTLKIRSTKLEDSAMYFCASSEGVRRSNQPQHFGDGTRLSIL.